This T cell receptor beta chain originates from a study of blood T cells in healthy people across ages (dated by TCRdb to about 2015). Some background on the complete study: Template switching captured roughly one uniquely barcoded TCR beta cDNA molecule per two T cells in model experiments. Age-related changes in TCR beta repertoire diversity were measured in the study by deep sequencing normalized with unique cDNA molecular identifiers. The donors were split into four age groups: young (average around 17 years), middle-aged (around 37), aged (approximately 60) and long-lived (about 74). For two donors (one aged 18 to 29 and one aged 80 or older), the study analyzed two additional independent replicas of 1 million unique cDNA reads from the same blood draw. The paper as a whole reports these results and caveats: Since profiling was done on bulk unsorted PBMCs, naive and antigen-experienced compartments could not be conclusively compared. Total diversity estimates from one million sequenced T cells were considered lower bounds and underestimates. Observed TCR beta diversity correlated strongly with the percentage of naive T cells measured by flow cytometry. The long-lived group showed more naive CD4+ T cells, fewer expanded clones and increased TCR diversity than the aged group, suggesting age selection. As age increased, observed TCR beta diversity per million T cells dropped in a roughly linear way, and a significant reduction was already evident by age 40. Because donor CMV infection status was unknown, age-related changes in expanded clonotypes were potentially confounded.

Systemically healthy Caucasian individuals from Russia, around 39 in total and aged roughly 6 to 100 years, were included as donors. Around 9.7 milliliters of peripheral blood were collected from each donor into EDTA-treated Vacutainer tubes. Ficoll-Paque density-gradient centrifugation was used to isolate PBMCs, with at least 7 million per sample. Total RNA, at least 6 micrograms per sample, was extracted from PBMCs with Trizol reagent. For every donor, an aliquot of PBMCs went through flow cytometry to measure the percentages of naive CD45RAhigh/CD27high T cells. Reading from cysteine to phenylalanine, the CDR3 counts 17 amino acids. Kept here is only the CDR3 DNA, which spans 51 bases and is read in frame from base 1. The germline V gene sets CDR1 to SGHTA and CDR2 to FQGNSA. Between the V and J ends, shortened by 4 bases and 0 bases respectively, the junction contains 15 bases. Library preparation used 5' RACE. The sequencing machine was an Illumina HiSeq 2500. A second PCR of about 7 to 12 cycles was run with a J-beta primer mix and a sample-barcoded 5' primer. Each TCR beta cDNA molecule received a unique molecular identifier from a template-switch 5' adaptor carrying 12 random nucleotides. Each sample yielded at least 2.5 million CDR3-containing paired-end reads. All of the RNA was converted into first-strand cDNA using the Mint cDNA synthesis kit, with a TRBC-specific oligonucleotide serving as the primer. All cDNA was treated with uracil-DNA glycosylase and then went through a first 18-cycle PCR with the universal primers M1SS and BC2_uni_R. Per the authors' processing: For normalization, 1 million high-quality reads, each with a distinct molecular identifier, were randomly selected from each sample. Instead of being binned into consensus sequences, reads with shared molecular identifiers were discarded. MiTCR, set to a Q25 quality threshold and the strictest error-elimination algorithm, was used for CDR3 identification, clonotype clustering and error correction. A nonparametric unseen species model using Euler transformation provided a lower-bound estimate of total TCR beta diversity. TCRdb redid the processing of the public reads, applying fastp at Q25 and MiXCR, and retained in-frame beta chains. Rows matching on CDR3 protein sequence are summarized as one entry with the most common DNA and genes. None of the V and J calls come from the authors' own analysis; TCRdb made them. The sample has some 940,000 distinct CDR3 sequences on record, roughly 28% of them singletons. The ten largest clonotypes hold around 9.6% of the sample.

This clonotype was counted a few times. The antigen it recognizes is unknown. Nothing much larger sits one base from this clone, and base qualities are not available. Separately, the same data were catalogued under a study of T cells of mothers and their children. Per the second study: Donors were nine systemically healthy Caucasian individuals: three mothers and their six children. cDNA synthesis consumed the entire amount of extracted RNA, loaded at 1.5 ug RNA in each 15 ul reaction. In the second PCR, sample barcodes and 2-4 random nucleotides were introduced via the M1S primer. Over 8.5 million TCR beta CDR3 reads were obtained for each mother, and around 3 million reads were obtained for each child. Thymic selection similarly shapes TCR recombination output in related and unrelated pairs, with minor effect from inherited differences. Normalized repertoire overlap was always slightly but never significantly higher in related than unrelated mother-child pairs. No persistent microchimeric T cell clones were found, with a detection sensitivity of approximately 95 clones per million clonotypes. Deep NGS was used in the study to compare the TCR beta repertoires of mothers and children and to look for features that separate related mother-child pairs from unrelated individuals. On average, the children were approximately 12 +/- 4 years old, while the mothers were approximately 40 +/- 4 years old. After adapter ligation with NEBNext reagents, the libraries were sequenced on Illumina HiSeq 2000 with 100+100 nt paired-end reads. To prevent cross-contamination, the mother and child libraries were prepared a month apart and were sequenced in separate runs. For each donor, somewhere between 500,000 and 2,000,000 distinct TCR beta clonotypes were identified. Naive TCR beta clonotypes were estimated from low-frequency clonotypes matched to each donor's FACS-determined naive share, without sorting.

Sequencing was performed on blood. The rearranged segments are TRBV7-2 and TRBJ1-4; 5 matching bases give a weak D call of TRBD1. The sequence was obtained from a woman aged 35 to 49 in good health. The nucleotide sequence reads TGTGCCAGCAGCTCTGCCGCCACGGGGGCAACTAATGAAAAACTGTTTTTT. The translation is CASSSAATGATNEKLFF.